The next 5 T cell receptor beta chains were all read from a single sample in a study of cytomegalovirus exposure and HLA in healthy donors listed by TCRdb under 2017. The library relied on the immunoSEQ multiplex PCR assay. TCRdb provides this immuneACCESS table in a form limited to in-frame rearrangements. Some clones are lacking; in checked studies, under half of them reflect an unresolved V gene, and why the rest are absent is not known. Here the sample has 200,000 or so clones; roughly 88% occur a single time. About 2.7% of the sample rests with the top ten. Sequenced input: PBMCs. These receptors were taken from a woman aged 18-29 years in good health and CMV-seronegative.

The chain recombines TRBV30 with TRBJ2-7; 10 nucleotides align to TRBD2. The CDR3 contains 14 residues. V shed 3 bases, J shed 3 bases, and the junction held 5 bases outside the gene matches. Germline loops: CDR1 GTSNPN, CDR2 SVGIG (reference sequence). CDR3 nucleotides: TGTGCCTGGAGGGATAGCGGGAGGTTCTACGAGCAGTACTTC. Translation: CAWRDSGRFYEQYF.

V and J are TRBV28 and TRBJ1-1, with D perhaps matching TRBD1 (6 bases). The V end was cut by 6 bases, the J end by 7 bases, with 15 bases between. In germline, CDR1 is MDHEN, CDR2 SYDVKM. There are 13 residues in the CDR3. CDR3 protein: CASRTTGTFEAFF. Written as DNA, the CDR3 is TGTGCCAGCAGGACCACAGGGACCTTTGAAGCTTTCTTT.

The V call is TRBV6-5, the J call TRBJ2-3; 8 nucleotides align to TRBD2. Germline V lookup: CDR1 MNHEY, CDR2 SVGAGI. Trimming cost V 0 bases and J 4 bases; bases outside gene matches: 3. The CDR3 totals 15 residues. The CDR3 sequence is CASSYSSGNADTQYF. The CDR3 DNA reads as TGTGCCAGCAGTTACTCTAGCGGGAACGCAGATACGCAGTATTTT.

The chain joins TRBV27 to TRBJ2-7, with a weak D call TRBD2 (6 bases). The germline V and J ends were trimmed by 8 bases and 2 bases, with 16 bases remaining between them. Germline V lookup: CDR1 MNHEY, CDR2 SMNVEV (reference sequence). This CDR3 has 14 residues. CDR3 sequence: CASASVGGPYEQYF. In DNA form, the CDR3 reads TGTGCCAGCGCGTCGGTGGGGGGACCCTACGAGCAGTACTTC.

This chain uses TRBV29-1 with TRBJ2-7; D might be TRBD2 (6 bases). Trimming took off 4 bases at V and 7 bases at J, with 14 bases between the two ends. Germline V gives CDR1 SQVTM, CDR2 ANQGSEA. CDR3 length equals 12 residues. The CDR3 nucleotides read TGCAGCGTTGTCGGGAGTGCACAGGAGCAGTACTTC. It specifies CSVVGSAQEQYF.